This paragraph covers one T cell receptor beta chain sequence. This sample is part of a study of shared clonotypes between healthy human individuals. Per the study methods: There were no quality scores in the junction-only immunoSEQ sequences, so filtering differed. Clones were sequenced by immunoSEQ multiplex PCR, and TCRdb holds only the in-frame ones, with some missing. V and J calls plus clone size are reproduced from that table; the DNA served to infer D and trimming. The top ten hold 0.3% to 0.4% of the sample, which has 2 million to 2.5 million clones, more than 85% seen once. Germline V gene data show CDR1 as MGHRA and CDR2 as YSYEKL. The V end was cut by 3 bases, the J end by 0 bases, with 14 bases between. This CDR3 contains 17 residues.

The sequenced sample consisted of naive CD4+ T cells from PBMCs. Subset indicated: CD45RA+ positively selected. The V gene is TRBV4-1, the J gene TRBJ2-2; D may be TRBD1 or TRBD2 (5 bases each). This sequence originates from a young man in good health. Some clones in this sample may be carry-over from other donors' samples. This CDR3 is CASSQGDGYPNTGELFF. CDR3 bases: TGCGCCAGCAGCCAGGGGGACGGGTACCCGAACACCGGGGAGCTGTTTTTT.